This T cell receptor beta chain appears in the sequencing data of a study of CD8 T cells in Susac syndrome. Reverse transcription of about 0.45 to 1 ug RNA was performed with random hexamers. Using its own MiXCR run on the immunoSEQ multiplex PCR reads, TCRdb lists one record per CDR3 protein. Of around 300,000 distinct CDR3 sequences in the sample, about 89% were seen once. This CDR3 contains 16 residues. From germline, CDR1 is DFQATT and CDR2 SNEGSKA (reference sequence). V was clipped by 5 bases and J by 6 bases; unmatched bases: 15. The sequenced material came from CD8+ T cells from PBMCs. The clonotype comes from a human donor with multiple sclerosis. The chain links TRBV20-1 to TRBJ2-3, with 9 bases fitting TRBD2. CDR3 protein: CSADPAGGGRLDTQYF. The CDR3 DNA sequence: TGCAGTGCTGATCCAGCGGGGGGTGGCAGATTGGATACGCAGTATTTT.